Here is one T cell receptor beta chain with its context. Repertoires were generated with immunoSEQ multiplex PCR, while TCRdb's copy carries only in-frame clones and drops some. This sample has around 66,000 clones; 91% occur once, and the top ten carry about 2.2%. These data belong to a study of T cell changes during pregnancy in multiple sclerosis. From germline, CDR1 is SGDLS and CDR2 YYNGEE. The length of the CDR3 is 14 residues. V gave up 0 bases and J gave up 3 bases, with 7 bases separating them. This rearrangement joins TRBV9 to TRBJ2-1; the D gene is possibly TRBD1 (5 bases). Here the sequenced sample was peripheral blood, taken in the third trimester of pregnancy. The source of this sequence is a female donor in good health, enrolled as a control in a pregnancy study. The CDR3 protein is CASSVGTGYNEQFF. The CDR3, as DNA: TGTGCCAGCAGCGTAGGAACAGGCTACAATGAGCAGTTCTTC.